The rows below give T cell receptor beta chains drawn from one sample of a study of shared clonotypes between healthy human individuals. The repertoire was sequenced with immunoSEQ multiplex PCR; TCRdb's copy has only in-frame clones and lacks some. This repertoire shows over 950,000 clones, 70% to 80% found once; its top ten account for almost 0.9%. The specimen sequenced was memory CD4+ T cells from PBMCs. These receptors all come from a man aged 18 to 29 in good health. Some clones in this sample may be carry-over from other donors' samples. The CDR3 runs from the conserved cysteine through the conserved F or W.

cdr3_aa	j_call	v_call
CASSLWGRAGETQYF	TRBJ2-5	TRBV7-6
CASSFPAGVPYEQYF	TRBJ2-7	TRBV5-5
CASSLGTGTYEQYF	TRBJ2-7	TRBV5-4
CASSTGTGAEQYF	TRBJ2-7	TRBV5-1
CASSEILGSYEQYF	TRBJ2-7	TRBV2
CASRRLAGGDEQFF	TRBJ2-1	TRBV5-4
CASSIGGLGANVLTF	TRBJ2-6	TRBV19
CASSELGSSYNEQFF	TRBJ2-1	TRBV2
CASSPAGESGETQYF	TRBJ2-5	TRBV4-3
CASSLGGTSGYEQYF	TRBJ2-7	TRBV5-4
CASSPGTAADTQYF	TRBJ2-3	TRBV6-5
CASSLYRGPSEDQFF	TRBJ2-1	TRBV28
CASRRGTAFNEQFF	TRBJ2-1	TRBV28
CSVVGGGFSNEKFF	TRBJ2-1	TRBV29-1
CASSRRATNYGYTF	TRBJ1-2	TRBV11-2
CASSINRVVYGYTF	TRBJ1-2	TRBV19
CASSRQLAGGWSGDTQYF	TRBJ2-3	TRBV11-1
CASSIGFRSTGELFF	TRBJ2-2	TRBV19
CASSPLGSGSTDTQYF	TRBJ2-3	TRBV18
CATSRATGFKEKLFF	TRBJ1-4	TRBV15
CASSGDLYNEQFF	TRBJ2-1	TRBV11-2
CASSVASGAWNEQYF	TRBJ2-7	TRBV9
CASSEASGARGNTIYF	TRBJ1-3	TRBV2
CASGAHSEAFF	TRBJ1-1	TRBV12-5
CASSDRRTQQGGTEAFF	TRBJ1-1	TRBV7-8
CASRRSSGFPDTQYF	TRBJ2-3	TRBV19
CASSAGQGGETQYF	TRBJ2-5	TRBV5-1
CASSPRGHDRAPNYGYTF	TRBJ1-2	TRBV7-9
CASSLEGVFYNEQFF	TRBJ2-1	TRBV5-1
CASSLGAGAYSRVPYEQYF	TRBJ2-7	TRBV5-1
CASSPRVVTSGTSGSHF	TRBJ2-3	TRBV7-9
CASSQVSRAYEQYF	TRBJ2-7	TRBV4-2
CASSLTNSYEQYF	TRBJ2-7	TRBV5-1
CAISEATDTQYF	TRBJ2-3	TRBV10-3
CASTPQPGFNYNEQFF	TRBJ2-1	TRBV4-2
CASSFRVNQPQHF	TRBJ1-5	TRBV5-6
CASSDMGRQTGGNEQYF	TRBJ2-7	TRBV4-2
CASSKQGPRADTQYF	TRBJ2-3	TRBV28
CSVEGRGRNYGYTF	TRBJ1-2	TRBV29-1
CASYGAGFSYEQYF	TRBJ2-7	TRBV28
CASSHMPPNDLTALCTDTQYF	TRBJ2-3	TRBV23-1
CAIHDPTGELFF	TRBJ2-2	TRBV10-3
CASSVQGATDTQYF	TRBJ2-3	TRBV7-3
CATSSGGLDTDTQYF	TRBJ2-3	TRBV19
CASSSDQGEQYF	TRBJ2-7	TRBV5-1
CAVGTVVSPLHF	TRBJ1-6	TRBV11-3
CASSLVGSGGARAEAFF	TRBJ1-1	TRBV7-2
CASSPRSGNTDTQYF	TRBJ2-3	TRBV5-4
CASRGSRDPTRNEQFF	TRBJ2-1	TRBV19
CASSLLRLGLFF	TRBJ2-2	TRBV5-8
CATSRGGTSVNNEQFF	TRBJ2-1	TRBV15
CASSLRAGRMYNEQFF	TRBJ2-1	TRBV5-1
CASSFFSYNEQFF	TRBJ2-1	TRBV7-9
CASSIDGDRAAFF	TRBJ1-1	TRBV19
CASSLTTPPGQQYF	TRBJ2-7	TRBV5-1
CASSGGLSYEQYF	TRBJ2-7	TRBV9